This T cell receptor (beta chain) was identified during a study of blood T cells in healthy people across ages. Germline V gene sequence: CDR1 LGHDT, CDR2 YNNKEL (reference sequence). V dropped 4 bases and J dropped 0; count of bases not matched to a gene: 11. The CDR3 is made up of 17 amino acids. Primed by a sample-barcoded 5' primer and a J-beta primer mix, a second PCR proceeded for about 6 to 11 cycles. MiXCR was run by TCRdb on the 5' RACE reads, yielding one entry per CDR3 protein. The sample has hundreds of thousands of distinct CDR3 sequences; around three fifths are singletons. This clonotype originated in a man aged 55 to 70 in good health. The chain couples TRBV3-1 to TRBJ2-7; 8 bases map to TRBD2. The sequenced sample consisted of blood. CDR3: CASSPSLGGGPSYEQYF. CDR3 bases: TGTGCCAGCAGCCCTTCCCTAGGCGGGGGGCCCTCCTACGAGCAGTACTTC.